The entry that follows covers one T cell receptor beta chain sequence. Its antigen is as yet unknown. This record belongs to a study of immune heterogeneity within non-small cell lung tumors. Study overall: Among the tumors, several were squamous cell carcinomas, under eleven were non-squamous carcinomas and 1 was not otherwise specified.

Template input, which was bulk tumor genomic DNA, totaled 450 to 600 ng per sample. Several spatially distant biopsies were obtained per primary tumor intraoperatively. These patients got curative surgery after being newly diagnosed with untreated non-small cell lung cancer. Study-wide results and limits: T-cell receptor beta clonotypes at high frequency differed largely between individual patients. Identical dominant CDR3 beta clonotypes spanned tumor sites within a patient, beside site-unique high-frequency clones.

With 32 V and 13 J primers, multiplex PCR amplified the TCR beta CDR3. TCRdb re-derived calls from the multiplex PCR reads in MiXCR, one entry per CDR3 protein. The sample has about 2,000 distinct CDR3 sequences; approximately 48% are singletons. The source of this sequence is a man in his 60s with non-small cell lung cancer. The source material was lung tumor tissue.

CDR3 nucleotide sequence: TGTGCCTGGAGCAGGGATCCTGGCTACACCTTC. Residues: CAWSRDPGYTF. This sequence joins TRBV30 and TRBJ1-2; D perhaps matches TRBD1 (5 bases). CDR1 and CDR2 from the germline V gene are GTSNPN and SVGIG (reference sequence). This CDR3 is built from 11 residues. V lost 3 bases and J 7 bases, leaving 9 bases between the germline ends. Full variable domain (outside the CDR3, taken from reference TRBV30 and TRBJ1-2): SQTIHQWPATLVQPVGSPLSLECTVEGTSNPNLYWYRQAAGRGLQLLFYSVGIGQISSEVPQNLSASRPQDRQFILSSKKLLLSDSGFYLCAWSRDPGYTFGSGTRLTVV.